This entry concerns a single T cell receptor (beta chain). What this receptor recognizes is not known. The sample holds no much larger clone one base away, and base qualities are not on file. This entry comes from a study of blood T cells in healthy people across ages (dated by TCRdb to the mid-2010s). For context, the study as a whole: Template switching captured roughly one uniquely barcoded TCR beta cDNA molecule per two T cells in model experiments. Age-related changes in TCR beta repertoire diversity were measured in the study by deep sequencing normalized with unique cDNA molecular identifiers. Donors were grouped into four age groups: young (average roughly 15 years), middle-aged (about 40), aged (about 59) and long-lived (approximately 78). To avoid experimental bias, donors of different ages were distributed randomly across sequencing lanes. Two additional independent replicas of 1 million unique cDNA reads from the same blood draw were analyzed for two donors (one aged 18 to 30 and one aged 80 or older).

The roughly 39 donors, aged about 6 to 95 years, were systemically healthy Caucasian individuals from Russia. Each donor gave approximately 9.3 milliliters of peripheral blood, collected into EDTA-treated Vacutainer tubes. Ficoll-Paque density-gradient centrifugation was used to isolate PBMCs, with at least 6.5 million per sample. Trizol reagent was used to extract total RNA from the PBMCs, yielding at least 6 micrograms per sample. Naive CD45RAhigh/CD27high T cell percentages were measured by flow cytometry on a PBMC aliquot from every donor. CDR3 length: 12 amino acids, cysteine to phenylalanine. Only CDR3 DNA is held: 36 bases, read in frame from base 1. V and J are trimmed by 9 bases and 7 bases, and the gene matches miss 6 bases of the junction. CDR1 and CDR2, per the germline V gene (reference sequence), are LNHNV and YYDKDF. Library generation was performed with 5' RACE. The data were produced on an Illumina HiSeq 2500. A second PCR of roughly 7 to 11 cycles was performed with a sample-barcoded 5' primer and a J-beta primer mix. A template-switch 5' adaptor carrying 12 random nucleotides introduced a unique molecular identifier onto each TCR beta cDNA molecule. At least 3 million CDR3-containing paired-end reads were obtained from each sample. All of the RNA was converted into first-strand cDNA using the Mint cDNA synthesis kit, with a TRBC-specific oligonucleotide serving as the primer. Following uracil-DNA glycosylase treatment, a first 18-cycle PCR with universal primers M1SS and BC2_uni_R was performed on all cDNA. Under the source paper's analysis protocol: Each sample was normalized by randomly selecting 1 million high-quality reads, each carrying a distinct molecular identifier. Reads sharing molecular identifiers were discarded rather than binned into consensus sequences. MiTCR, run with a Q25 quality threshold and the strictest error-elimination algorithm, handled CDR3 identification, clonotype clustering and error correction. A nonparametric unseen species model with Euler transformation was used to estimate a lower bound on total TCR beta diversity. The public reads were run again by TCRdb, first through fastp at Q25 and then through MiXCR, and only productive beta chains were kept. Entries that share a CDR3 protein sequence are merged under the most common genes and DNA. Clone size and V and J calls follow TCRdb, not the original study. Present in this sample are under 800,000 distinct CDR3 sequences, around 46% of which were seen just once. Approximately 22% of the sample is taken by the ten largest.

Study-wide conclusions, independent of this receptor: The long-lived group showed more naive CD4+ T cells, fewer expanded clones and increased TCR diversity than the aged group, suggesting age selection. The CMV infection status of donors was not known, potentially confounding age-related changes in expanded clonotypes. Since profiling was done on bulk unsorted PBMCs, naive and antigen-experienced compartments could not be conclusively compared. Observed TCR beta diversity per million T cells fell roughly linearly with age, and a significant reduction was already apparent by age around 44. A strong correlation was found between observed TCR beta diversity and the percentage of naive T cells measured by flow cytometry. Estimates of total diversity based on one million sequenced T cells were considered lower bounds and underestimates.

The sequencing sample was made of blood. The chain couples TRBV15 to TRBJ1-5, with TRBD1 identical over 7 junction bases. The receptor was isolated from a woman aged 55-69 years in good health. The DNA is TGTGCCACACAGGGGTTCGGCCAGCCCCAGCATTTT. This is translated as CATQGFGQPQHF.